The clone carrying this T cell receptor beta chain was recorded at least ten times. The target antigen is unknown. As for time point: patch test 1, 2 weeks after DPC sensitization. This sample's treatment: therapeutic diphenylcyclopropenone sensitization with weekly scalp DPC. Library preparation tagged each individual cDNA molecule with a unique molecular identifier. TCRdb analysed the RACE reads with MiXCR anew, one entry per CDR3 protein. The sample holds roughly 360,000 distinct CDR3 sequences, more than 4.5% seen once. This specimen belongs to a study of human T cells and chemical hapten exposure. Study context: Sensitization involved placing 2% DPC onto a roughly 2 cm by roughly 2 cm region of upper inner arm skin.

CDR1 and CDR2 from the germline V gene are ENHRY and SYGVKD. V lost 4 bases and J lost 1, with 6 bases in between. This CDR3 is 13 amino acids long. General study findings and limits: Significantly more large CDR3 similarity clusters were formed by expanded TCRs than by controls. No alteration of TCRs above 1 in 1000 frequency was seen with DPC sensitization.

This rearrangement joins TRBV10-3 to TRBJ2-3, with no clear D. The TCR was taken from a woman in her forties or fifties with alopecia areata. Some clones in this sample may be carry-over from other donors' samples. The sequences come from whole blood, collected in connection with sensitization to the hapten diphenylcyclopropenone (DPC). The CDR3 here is CAISGSGTDTQYF. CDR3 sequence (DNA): TGTGCCATCAGTGGCAGTGGCACAGATACGCAGTATTTT.